This T cell receptor beta chain was found in a study of blood T cell repertoires in COVID-19. Looking at the study overall: COVID-19 samples, acute and convalescent, were from the United States, Italy and Spain. Sample material is recorded as cDNA or gDNA derived from T cells, B-cell-depleted T cells, or PBMCs.

Per the original data handling: Counts of nucleated cells, estimated from reference gene primer amplification, were obtained. Profiled with immunoSEQ multiplex PCR; TCRdb holds only in-frame clones, not every one. V and J calls and clone size are copied from that table; D and trimming were computed from the DNA. Of about 180,000 clones listed, over 75% are singletons. The CDR3 runs 14 residues. Germline V gene lookup returns CDR1 MNHNS and CDR2 SASEGT. V lost 3 bases, J lost 8 bases, and 9 bases stayed unmatched. J is TRBJ1-2 and V is TRBV6-1; 7 nucleotides agree with TRBD1. The clonotype comes from a woman of 80 years or more with acute or convalescent COVID-19. Sequenced: peripheral blood. CDR3 in amino acids: CASSDKGAVRGYTF. The CDR3 DNA reads TGTGCCAGCAGTGACAAGGGGGCCGTCAGGGGCTACACCTTC.